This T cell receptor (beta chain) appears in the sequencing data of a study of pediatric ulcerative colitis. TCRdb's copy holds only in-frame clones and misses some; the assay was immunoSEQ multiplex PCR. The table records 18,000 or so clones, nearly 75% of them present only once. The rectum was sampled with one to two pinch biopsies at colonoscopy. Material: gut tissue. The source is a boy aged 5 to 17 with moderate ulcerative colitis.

The CDR3 is CASSQGRSGNTIYF. In nucleotides, the CDR3 is TGTGCCAGCTCCCAGGGGAGGTCTGGAAACACCATATATTTT. V usage is TRBV18 and J usage is TRBJ1-3; tentatively, D is TRBD1 (6 bases). This CDR3 contains 14 residues. From germline, CDR1 is KGHSH and CDR2 LQKENI. V shed 6 bases and J shed 1 base, with 10 bases lying between them.